Below, 31 T cell receptor beta chains from the same sample are listed, as sequenced in a study of beta chain features in type 1 diabetes. The study, taken as a whole, reports: Significant though moderate, a shortening of TCRB CDR3s appeared in all four CD4+ subsets of Type 1 diabetes patients.

Antigens for these TCRs are unknown. Expressed TCRB transcripts were sequenced, since all the RNA that had been isolated was reverse transcribed. Produced via immunoSEQ multiplex PCR; TCRdb's table is partial and in-frame only. The table shows some 290,000 clones, with roughly an eighth occurring only once. The sequencing input was naive CD4+ T cells from blood. The receptor source for this set is a man aged 25 to 40 with type 1 diabetes.

This clone has more than one count but fewer than ten. The chain links TRBV2 to TRBJ2-5, with TRBD1 as a possible D gene (6 bases). The CDR3 totals 13 residues. Germline V CDR1 and CDR2: SNHLY, FYNNEI. Trimming removed 4 bases from V and 1 base from J, with 7 bases in between. This chain's CDR3 is CASSGTVQETQYF. CDR3 nucleotide sequence: TGTGCCAGCAGTGGGACAGTCCAAGAGACCCAGTACTTC.

V gene TRBV4-3 combines with J gene TRBJ1-2; 8 bases match TRBD1. V lost 3 bases, J lost 7 bases, and 10 bases stayed unmatched. Per germline, CDR1 LGHNA and CDR2 YSLEER. CDR3 size: 15 residues. The DNA for the CDR3 is TGCGCCAGCAGCCACGGGGGACAGGCGACGAGTGGCTACACCTTC. Translation: CASSHGGQATSGYTF.

The chain is built from TRBV9 and TRBJ2-3; weak D call: TRBD2 (6 bases). This CDR3 is 14 amino acids long. The germline gives CDR1 SGDLS, CDR2 YYNGEE. The V end was cut by 2 bases, the J end by 4 bases, with 11 bases between. CDR3 region: CASSVASVADTQYF. CDR3 DNA: TGTGCCAGCAGCGTGGCTAGCGTGGCAGATACGCAGTATTTT.

V is TRBV9 and J is TRBJ2-3, with 15 bases fitting TRBD2. Looked up from germline, CDR1 is SGDLS and CDR2 is YYNGEE. Trimming took 0 bases from V and 2 from J; bases not matched to a gene: 4. The CDR3 has 18 amino acids. As DNA, the CDR3 is TGTGCCAGCAGCGTAGGGACTAGCGGGAGGGCTCTCACAGATACGCAGTATTTT. Protein product: CASSVGTSGRALTDTQYF.

The chain combines TRBV28 with TRBJ2-5, with TRBD1 matching 7 bases. V dropped 7 bases and J dropped 7; count of bases not matched to a gene: 15. CDR3 size: 15 residues. Germline V gives CDR1 MDHEN, CDR2 SYDVKM. DNA of the CDR3: TGTGCCAGCAACAAAATTCCCTGGGCAGGGGGGACCCAGTACTTC. This translates into CASNKIPWAGGTQYF.

The V and J genes are TRBV11-2 and TRBJ2-7; the match to TRBD2 covers 7 bases. Germline V gives CDR1 SGHAT, CDR2 FQNNGV. This CDR3 is built from 16 residues. The ends lost 0 bases at V and 2 bases at J; junction bases unmatched: 7. The CDR3 bases are TGTGCCAGCAGCTTAGATACGCGGGGGACCACCTACGAGCAGTACTTC. Amino acid sequence: CASSLDTRGTTYEQYF.

This clone turned up a few times. V is TRBV21-1 and J is TRBJ2-1; no DNA check was done on the table's D call, TRBD2. TRBV21-1 has pseudogene status. CDR3 size: 16 residues. The CDR3 DNA sequence: TGTGCCAGCAGCAATGGTGGGACTAGCGTGTACAATGAGCAGTTCTTC. This gives the protein CASSNGGTSVYNEQFF.

This clone was picked up a small number of times. The gene calls are TRBV7-9 and TRBJ2-7, with a possible D match to TRBD2 (7 bases). Trimming removed 3 bases from V and 5 bases from J, with 11 bases in between. The CDR3 extends over 13 amino acids. Germline values: CDR1 SEHNR, CDR2 FQNEAQ (reference sequence). The CDR3 DNA follows: TGTGCCAGCAGCTTTGCGGGGGCCCACGAGCAGTACTTC. This translates into CASSFAGAHEQYF.

This clone was seen only a few times. The CDR3 nucleotides read TGCGCCAGCACGACTACTGGGGCCAACGTCCTGACTTTC. Translation gives CASTTTGANVLTF. The chain joins TRBV5-1 to TRBJ2-6; tentative D call: TRBD2 (5 bases). CDR3 length equals 13 residues. V lost 6 bases and J 2 bases, leaving 6 bases between the germline ends. Germline V gene lookup returns CDR1 SGHRS and CDR2 YFSETQ.

The chain has TRBV7-9 and TRBJ2-1, with no clear D. This CDR3 is built from 11 residues. Germline CDR1 and CDR2: SEHNR and FQNEAQ (reference sequence). V was cut by 6 bases and J by 9 bases, with 9 bases left in between. This chain's CDR3 is CASSLESEQFF. The CDR3 coding sequence is TGTGCCAGCAGTCTAGAGTCTGAGCAGTTCTTC.

CDR3 region: CASSPGGSRYEQYF. DNA for the CDR3: TGTGCCAGCTCACCAGGCGGGAGTAGGTACGAGCAGTACTTC. This rearrangement joins TRBV18 to TRBJ2-7; the match to TRBD2 covers 7 bases. CDR3 size: 14 residues. J lost 4 bases, V lost 2 bases, and 5 bases had no gene match. CDR1 and CDR2 (germline): KGHSH, LQKENI.

The chain recombines TRBV5-1 with TRBJ2-6, with a possible D match to TRBD2 (5 bases). The CDR3 covers 15 residues. CDR1 and CDR2 (germline): SGHRS, YFSETQ. Deletions cut 3 bases from V and 3 bases from J, with 10 bases between. In nucleotides, the CDR3 is TGCGCCAGCAGCTCGGACTTCTTTGGGGCCAACGTCCTGACTTTC. Amino acid sequence: CASSSDFFGANVLTF.

This chain uses TRBV6-5 with TRBJ2-4, with D tentatively TRBD2 (5 bases). Trimming pared 6 bases from V and 8 bases from J, leaving 14 bases between. Germline V gene lookup returns CDR1 MNHEY and CDR2 SVGAGI. The CDR3 runs to 13 residues. In DNA, the CDR3 is TGTGCCAGCAGGTTGTCGGGGAGAGACATTCAGTACTTC. Translated, it gives CASRLSGRDIQYF.

The rearrangement links TRBV21-1 to TRBJ2-5; TRBD2, the table's D call, lacks a check against the DNA. TRBV21-1 is designated a pseudogene. The CDR3 is 14 residues long. CDR3 DNA: TGTGCCAGCAGCAAAGTTGGGGGGGGAGAGACCCAGTACTTC. Protein product: CASSKVGGGETQYF.

The chain recombines TRBV27 with TRBJ2-7, with D possibly matching TRBD1 (6 bases). The CDR3 covers 20 residues. V was pared by 6 bases and J by 7 bases, with 37 bases between. Germline V gene data show CDR1 as MNHEY and CDR2 as SMNVEV (reference sequence). DNA of the CDR3: TGTGCCAGCAGCCGGTTAGAATGGAGAACAGGGACACCTCTGTTAGGAGAGCAGTACTTC. It specifies CASSRLEWRTGTPLLGEQYF.

The chain has TRBV14 and TRBJ2-1; TRBD2 might be the D (6 bases). The CDR3 length is 12 residues. Trimming left V 3 bases short and J 12 bases short, with 12 bases between. The germline V gene encodes CDR1 SGHDN and CDR2 FVKESK. The CDR3 nucleotides are TGTGCCAGCAGCCACCTCCGGGACTTGCAGTTCTTC. Its translation is CASSHLRDLQFF.

This clone has just a few counts. The chain uses TRBV7-9 and TRBJ2-3; the D gene is possibly TRBD1 (5 bases). The CDR3 is 14 residues long. Trimming removed 2 bases at V and 1 base at J, with 7 bases between. Germline V lookup: CDR1 SEHNR, CDR2 FQNEAQ (reference sequence). CDR3 in amino acids: CASSLQGGTDTQYF. The CDR3 nucleotides are TGTGCCAGCAGCTTACAGGGCGGCACAGATACGCAGTATTTT. Complete variable domain (other parts from reference TRBV7-9 and TRBJ2-3): DTGVSQNPRHKITKRGQNVTFRCDPISEHNRLYWYRQTLGQGPEFLTYFQNEAQLEKSRLLSDRFSAERPKGSFSTLEIQRTEQGDSAMYLCASSLQGGTDTQYFGPGTRLTVL.

This clone was seen only a few times. The V gene is TRBV11-2, the J gene TRBJ1-4; D gene uncertain. V was cut by 1 base and J by 4 bases, with 10 bases left in between. The CDR3 has 15 residues. Germline values: CDR1 SGHAT, CDR2 FQNNGV. CDR3 in amino acids: CASSLVPTVNEKLFF. The CDR3 nucleotides read TGTGCCAGCAGCTTAGTCCCAACAGTTAATGAAAAACTGTTTTTT.

V is TRBV28 and J is TRBJ2-7; TRBD1 agrees at 9 bases. This CDR3 is 16 amino acids long. Germline lookup yields CDR1 MDHEN and CDR2 SYDVKM. V trimming: 5 bases; J trimming: 11 bases; junction bases outside the gene matches: 19. The DNA for the CDR3 is TGTGCCAGCAGTCCCCCCAGGACAGGGGAGTCTCGTTGGGAGTACTTC. This sequence encodes CASSPPRTGESRWEYF.

The sample holds a few counts of this clone. DNA for the CDR3: TGTGCCAGCACTGACATGTCGAACACTGAAGCTTTCTTT. Translated, it gives CASTDMSNTEAFF. The genes are TRBV27 and TRBJ1-1; D remains ambiguous. Germline V CDR1 and CDR2: MNHEY, SMNVEV (reference sequence). V was trimmed by 7 bases and J by 1 base, leaving 10 bases between them. This CDR3 has 13 amino acids.

This clone was found a few times. The chain has TRBV19 and TRBJ2-5; 8 nucleotides agree with TRBD1. Losses at the gene ends were 3 bases for V and 4 bases for J; bases not matched to a gene: 4. Germline V gene sequence: CDR1 LNHDA, CDR2 SQIVND (reference sequence). The CDR3 length is 14 residues. The CDR3 loop reads CASSMAGTGETQYF. The CDR3 DNA sequence: TGTGCCAGTAGTATGGCCGGGACAGGAGAGACCCAGTACTTC.

CDR3 sequence reads: CASSLGPGLFQETQYF. The DNA for the CDR3 is TGTGCCAGCAGCTTAGGCCCTGGGCTCTTCCAAGAGACCCAGTACTTC. V is TRBV11-2 and J is TRBJ2-5; D is uncertain. Germline CDR1 SGHAT, CDR2 FQNNGV. CDR3 length: 16 amino acids. Between the trimmed V and J ends, which lost 1 base and 1 base, there was a span of 13 bases.

V is TRBV9 and J is TRBJ2-3; no reliable D call. Per germline, CDR1 SGDLS and CDR2 YYNGEE. This CDR3 is built from 12 residues. Trimming removed 0 bases at V and 7 bases at J, with 6 bases between. This CDR3 reads CASSVERYTQYF. CDR3 DNA: TGTGCCAGCAGCGTAGAGAGGTATACGCAGTATTTT.

The rearrangement uses TRBV5-1 and TRBJ2-7; the match to TRBD1 covers 12 bases. CDR3 length: 18 amino acids. Germline V gives CDR1 SGHRS, CDR2 YFSETQ. With 4 bases clipped from V and 2 bases from J, the junction kept 13 bases outside the gene matches. The DNA of the CDR3 is TGCGCCAGCAGCCGGTCGGGACAGGGGGCATCTATCGCCTACGAGCAGTACTTC. It codes for CASSRSGQGASIAYEQYF.

This sequence joins TRBV7-2 and TRBJ2-1; 7 nucleotides align to TRBD2. Germline values: CDR1 SGHTA, CDR2 FQGNSA. V lost 5 bases to trimming and J lost 2 bases; unmatched junction nucleotides: 6. This CDR3 has 15 residues. The CDR3 region has the DNA TGTGCCAGCAGCATCCGGGACTACGCCTACAATGAGCAGTTCTTC. Protein: CASSIRDYAYNEQFF.

The CDR3 DNA reads TGCAGCGTTAAGTCAGGGAGGGAGACCCAGTACTTC. It codes for CSVKSGRETQYF. The genes are TRBV29-1 and TRBJ2-5; weak D call: TRBD2 (6 bases). This CDR3 has 12 residues. V was clipped by 5 bases and J by 5 bases, with 12 bases between them. Germline V gene data show CDR1 as SQVTM and CDR2 as ANQGSEA.

This sequence joins TRBV25-1 and TRBJ2-1; 12 positions match TRBD2. CDR1 is MGHDK, CDR2 SYGVNS, per germline. Unmatched junction bases numbered 9, after V lost 6 bases and J lost 0 bases. CDR3 length: 18 amino acids. The CDR3 region is CASSDGTSGSYSYNEQFF. CDR3 DNA sequence: TGTGCCAGCAGCGACGGGACTAGCGGGTCTTACTCCTACAATGAGCAGTTCTTC. The complete variable domain, with remaining parts taken from reference TRBV25-1 and TRBJ2-1, reads EADIYQTPRYLVIGTGKKITLECSQTMGHDKMYWYQQDPGMELHLIHYSYGVNSTEKGDLSSESTVSRIRTEHFPLTLESARPSHTSQYLCASSDGTSGSYSYNEQFFGPGTRLTVL.

This clone showed up just a few times. This chain joins TRBV7-9 and TRBJ1-2; D gene ambiguous. Germline CDR1 is SEHNR and CDR2 is FQNEAQ (reference sequence). The germline V and J ends were trimmed by 9 bases and 4 bases, with 15 bases remaining between them. The CDR3 is 13 amino acids. The CDR3 sequence: CASGGGPGYGYTF. CDR3 nucleotide sequence: TGTGCCAGTGGAGGTGGGCCCGGCTATGGCTACACCTTC.

In this sample, this clone turned up a few times. V gene TRBV18 combines with J gene TRBJ1-1; D not resolved. Trimming removed 3 bases from V and 3 bases from J, with 8 bases in between. Germline CDR1 is KGHSH and CDR2 is LQKENI. This CDR3 has 13 amino acids. The CDR3 DNA reads as TGTGCCAGCTCACCGACCCGGGACACTGAAGCTTTCTTT. Its translation: CASSPTRDTEAFF. Variable domain in full (rest from reference TRBV18 and TRBJ1-1): NAGVMQNPRHLVRRRGQEARLRCSPMKGHSHVYWYRQLPEEGLKFMVYLQKENIIDESGMPKERFSAEFPKEGPSILRIQQVVRGDSAAYFCASSPTRDTEAFFGQGTRLTVV.

This clone was recorded a few times. Different DNA sequences within this sample yield the same CDR3. The chain combines TRBV28 with TRBJ2-6, with 8 positions matching TRBD1. The junction had 2 bases not matched to a gene; V was cut back by 5 bases and J by 2 bases. The CDR3 contains 15 residues. Germline V gene lookup returns CDR1 MDHEN and CDR2 SYDVKM. The CDR3 DNA reads as TGTGCCAGCAGTCTACAGGGGGCTGGGGCCAACGTCCTGACTTTC. Its translation: CASSLQGAGANVLTF.

This clone was detected only a few times. The chain employs TRBV2 and TRBJ2-5; unclear D gene. The germline V gene has CDR1 SNHLY and CDR2 FYNNEI. The CDR3 consists of 13 residues. Trimming stripped 6 bases from V and 5 bases from J, with 13 bases between. CDR3 sequence (DNA): TGTGCCAGCAGCTTAAACCGTCAGGAGACCCAGTACTTC. It encodes CASSLNRQETQYF.